Below, 28 T cell receptor beta chains from the same sample are listed, as sequenced in a study of blood T cell repertoires in COVID-19. The table came from immunoSEQ multiplex PCR; TCRdb's copy has only in-frame clones and leaves some out. The table records over 200,000 clones, 75% to 90% of them present only once. Sequenced material: peripheral blood. All receptors come from a man aged 60 to 69 who had recovered from COVID-19.

V is TRBV20-1 and J is TRBJ2-1, with 7 bases lining up with TRBD1. Looked up from germline, CDR1 is DFQATT and CDR2 is SNEGSKA (reference sequence). The CDR3 extends over 11 amino acids. Unmatched junction bases numbered 5, after V lost 6 bases and J lost 9 bases. The CDR3 sequence: CSANQGVEQFF. In DNA, the CDR3 is TGCAGTGCGAACCAGGGGGTTGAGCAGTTCTTC.

V gene TRBV6-6 combines with J gene TRBJ2-1; no clear D gene. Trimming cost V 0 bases and J 7 bases, with 16 bases left between them. This CDR3 comprises 16 residues. The germline gives CDR1 MNHNY, CDR2 SVGAGI (reference sequence). CDR3 region: CASSYSMAEKWNEQFF. The DNA for the CDR3 is TGTGCCAGCAGTTACTCAATGGCGGAAAAGTGGAATGAGCAGTTCTTC.

CDR3 coding DNA: TGTGCCAGCAGATACAGGGCAACTAACTATGGCTACACCTTC. The encoded protein is CASRYRATNYGYTF. The chain has TRBV5-5 and TRBJ1-2; TRBD1 is a possible D gene (6 bases). This CDR3 comprises 14 residues. V was trimmed by 5 bases and J by 0 bases, leaving 11 bases between them. Germline V CDR1 and CDR2: SGHKS, YYEKEE (reference sequence).

The gene calls are TRBV19 and TRBJ1-5, with 9 positions matching TRBD1. Germline CDR1 reads LNHDA; CDR2 reads SQIVND (reference sequence). V lost 4 bases to trimming and J lost 1 base; unmatched junction nucleotides: 11. The CDR3 consists of 18 residues. CDR3 amino acids: CASSSRGQGHGSNQPQHF. The CDR3 region has the DNA TGTGCCAGTAGTAGCCGGGGACAGGGACATGGAAGCAATCAGCCCCAGCATTTT.

The V call is TRBV23-1, the J call TRBJ2-5, with D hard to call. TRBV23-1 is recorded as an ORF, its role being uncertain. V lost 1 base to trimming and J lost 5 bases, with 14 bases between them. There are 15 residues in the CDR3. The CDR3 sequence is CASSQCLGGLETQYF. CDR3 bases: TGCGCCAGCAGTCAATGCCTAGGTGGGTTGGAGACCCAGTACTTC.

This chain uses TRBV11-2 with TRBJ1-4; TRBD1 matches 9 bases. Germline CDR1 reads SGHAT; CDR2 reads FQNNGV. The CDR3 consists of 15 residues. With V trimmed by 5 bases and J by 4 bases, 5 bases remained unmatched. Here the CDR3 reads CASSRSTGGNEKLFF. The CDR3 DNA reads TGTGCCAGCAGCCGCTCGACAGGGGGTAATGAAAAACTGTTTTTT.

A single count supports this clone. V gene TRBV20-1 combines with J gene TRBJ2-7, with no clear D. V was cut by 4 bases and J by 3 bases, with 7 bases left in between. CDR1 and CDR2 from the germline V gene are DFQATT and SNEGSKA (reference sequence). There are 11 residues in the CDR3. The CDR3 bases are TGCAGTGCTAACACGGGCTACGAGCAGTACTTC. Translating it yields CSANTGYEQYF.

This clone has only one observation. CDR3 region: CAITQSERQVATTEQYF. DNA for the CDR3: TGTGCCATCACCCAGTCCGAGAGACAGGTCGCGACTACCGAGCAGTACTTC. The chain employs TRBV10-3 and TRBJ2-7, with a possible D match to TRBD1 (6 bases). The CDR3 spans 17 residues. Germline values: CDR1 ENHRY, CDR2 SYGVKD. Trimming stripped 7 bases from V and 6 bases from J, with 28 bases between.

The genes are TRBV7-6 and TRBJ1-3; D is ambiguous. CDR1 and CDR2 (germline): SGHVS, FNYEAQ. V lost 4 bases, J lost 0 bases, and 13 bases lay in between. This CDR3 comprises 16 residues. The CDR3 sequence is CASSSIQHNSGNTIYF. The CDR3 DNA follows: TGTGCCAGCAGCTCAATACAGCACAACTCTGGAAACACCATATATTTT.

The V gene is TRBV5-1, the J gene TRBJ1-4; D is ambiguous. The germline gives CDR1 SGHRS, CDR2 YFSETQ. This CDR3 has 15 residues. The V gene lost 4 bases and the J gene lost 5 bases, with 15 bases spanning the gap. The CDR3, as DNA: TGCGCCAGCAGCGACCGGGTAATCGGCAATGAAAAACTGTTTTTT. It translates to CASSDRVIGNEKLFF.

This sequence joins TRBV3-1 (or the pseudogene TRBV3-2) and TRBJ2-1; D ambiguous. Germline CDR1 and CDR2: LGHDT and YNNKEL (reference sequence). The CDR3 runs 14 residues. The V and J ends lost 0 bases and 15 bases respectively, with 18 bases between them. The DNA for the CDR3 is TGTGCCAGCAGCCAAGATCCGGCGGTCCCCTCCGGGTTCTTC. Residues: CASSQDPAVPSGFF.

The CDR3, as DNA: TGCGCCAGCAGCTTATGGCCTATACCGGGACAGGGGATAAGCTCCTACAATGAGCAGTTCTTC. Encoded protein: CASSLWPIPGQGISSYNEQFF. This chain links TRBV5-1 with TRBJ2-1; TRBD1 agrees at 10 bases. This CDR3 is built from 21 residues. The V gene end was trimmed by 2 bases and the J gene end by 0 bases; junction bases not matched to a gene: 17. CDR1 is SGHRS, CDR2 YFSETQ, per germline. Combining the CDR3 with reference TRBV5-1 and TRBJ2-1 gives the whole variable domain KAGVTQTPRYLIKTRGQQVTLSCSPISGHRSVSWYQQTPGQGLQFLFEYFSETQRNKGNFPGRFSGRQFSNSRSEMNVSTLELGDSALYLCASSLWPIPGQGISSYNEQFFGPGTRLTVL.

The DNA for the CDR3 is TGCGCCAGCAGGCAGGACGACAGGGGATGGGTGAACACTGAAGCTTTCTTT. Translating gives CASRQDDRGWVNTEAFF. The chain couples TRBV5-1 to TRBJ1-1; 8 positions agree with TRBD1. CDR1 SGHRS and CDR2 YFSETQ come from the germline V gene. The V gene end was trimmed by 5 bases and the J gene end by 0 bases; junction bases not matched to a gene: 12. CDR3 size: 17 residues.

This chain connects TRBV30 to TRBJ2-7; 7 bases line up with TRBD1. J lost 3 bases, V lost 3 bases, and 8 bases had no gene match. The CDR3 sequence is 14 residues long. Per the germline V gene, CDR1 is GTSNPN and CDR2 is SVGIG (reference sequence). CDR3 nucleotides: TGTGCCTGGAGACGAAAAGGGGGCCTCTACGAGCAGTACTTC. This encodes CAWRRKGGLYEQYF.

The V call is TRBV30, the J call TRBJ1-2; 7 bases are shared with TRBD1. Trimming cost V 0 bases and J 4 bases; bases outside gene matches: 5. The CDR3 consists of 14 residues. From germline, CDR1 is GTSNPN and CDR2 SVGIG (reference sequence). CDR3 nucleotide sequence: TGTGCCTGGAGTGTACAGGGGACAGCCTATGGCTACACCTTC. This sequence encodes CAWSVQGTAYGYTF.

CDR3 sequence reads: CASSLLPGQGANTGELFF. The CDR3 bases are TGTGCCAGCAGTCTACTCCCAGGACAGGGCGCGAACACCGGGGAGCTGTTTTTT. The chain carries TRBV27 and TRBJ2-2; 8 nucleotides align to TRBD1. V trimming: 5 bases; J trimming: 0 bases; junction bases outside the gene matches: 11. The V gene's germline CDR1 is MNHEY and CDR2 SMNVEV (reference sequence). The CDR3 extends over 18 amino acids.

The V and J genes are TRBV29-1 and TRBJ1-1; D might be TRBD1 (5 bases). The CDR3 has 13 residues. The germline V and J ends were trimmed by 8 bases and 6 bases, with 19 bases remaining between them. From germline, CDR1 is SQVTM and CDR2 ANQGSEA. The CDR3 sequence is CSSSSAQGAEAFF. CDR3 DNA: TGCAGCTCTTCCTCAGCCCAAGGGGCTGAAGCTTTCTTT.

This clone was counted a single time. CDR3 sequence reads: CASSFVKGATGELFF. Here the CDR3 DNA reads TGCGCCAGCAGCTTCGTCAAGGGGGCGACCGGGGAGCTGTTTTTT. The rearrangement joins TRBV5-1 to TRBJ2-2; 7 bases align to TRBD1. The CDR3 sequence is 15 residues long. In germline, CDR1 is SGHRS, CDR2 YFSETQ. Trimming at V came to 2 bases and at J to 5 bases, leaving 6 bases not matched to a gene.

J is TRBJ1-2 and V is TRBV7-2; the match to TRBD1 covers 12 bases. Germline V gene sequence: CDR1 SGHTA, CDR2 FQGNSA. This CDR3 comprises 15 residues. V trimming: 1 base; J trimming: 7 bases; junction bases outside the gene matches: 4. The DNA for the CDR3 is TGTGCCAGCAGCTTAGAACCGGGACAGGGGGCTGGCTACACCTTC. It translates to CASSLEPGQGAGYTF.

This clone was counted once. The chain joins TRBV6-5 to TRBJ1-2; 7 bases fit TRBD1. The CDR3 has 15 residues. After removal of 2 bases from V and 2 bases from J, the junction contained 5 bases not matched to a gene. In germline, CDR1 is MNHEY, CDR2 SVGAGI. CDR3 DNA sequence: TGTGCCAGCAGTTACCCCAGGGGGGAGAACTATGGCTACACCTTC. Translated, it gives CASSYPRGENYGYTF.

The chain couples TRBV10-3 to TRBJ2-7, with 9 bases identical to TRBD1. The CDR3 is made up of 16 amino acids. V lost 6 bases and J lost 3; bases outside the gene matches: 12. Per the germline V gene, CDR1 is ENHRY and CDR2 is SYGVKD. The CDR3 region is CAISPGTGQVSYEQYF. The DNA of the CDR3 is TGTGCCATCAGCCCCGGGACAGGGCAGGTAAGCTACGAGCAGTACTTC.

V and J are TRBV18 and TRBJ1-1; D uncertain. Per the germline V gene, CDR1 is KGHSH and CDR2 is LQKENI. The CDR3 is 14 amino acids. The V end lost 3 bases, the J end lost 0 bases, and 8 bases lay between the germline ends. CDR3 loop: CASSPAGMNTEAFF. DNA of the CDR3: TGTGCCAGCTCACCGGCGGGGATGAACACTGAAGCTTTCTTT.

The J gene is TRBJ1-2, the V gene TRBV7-2; D gene uncertain. The CDR3 totals 15 residues. Germline V gene lookup returns CDR1 SGHTA and CDR2 FQGNSA. V was cut by 5 bases and J by 0 bases, with 13 bases left in between. The DNA for the CDR3 is TGTGCCAGCAGCCCCACAGCCACGGCTAACTATGGCTACACCTTC. Translation gives CASSPTATANYGYTF.

The genes are TRBV7-9 and TRBJ1-4, with a weak D call TRBD1 (5 bases). CDR3 length: 15 residues. Germline-derived CDR1 and CDR2 are SEHNR and FQNEAQ (reference sequence). The V end lost 4 bases, the J end lost 4 bases, and 13 bases lay between the germline ends. This CDR3 reads CASSSSGTINEKLFF. Here the CDR3 DNA reads TGTGCCAGCAGCTCTTCCGGGACTATTAATGAAAAACTGTTTTTT.

The chain couples TRBV7-3 to TRBJ1-6; D call uncertain. Germline V gene lookup returns CDR1 SGHTA and CDR2 FQGTGA. The length of the CDR3 is 14 residues. Trimming pared 5 bases from V and 5 bases from J, leaving 10 bases between. The CDR3 bases are TGTGCCAGCAGCCTCGAGGCCGATAATTCACCCCTCCACTTT. Translated, it gives CASSLEADNSPLHF. Combining the CDR3 with reference TRBV7-3 and TRBJ1-6 gives the whole variable domain GAGVSQTPSNKVTEKGKYVELRCDPISGHTALYWYRQSLGQGPEFLIYFQGTGAADDSGLPNDRFFAVRPEGSVSTLKIQRTERGDSAVYLCASSLEADNSPLHFGNGTRLTVT.

This chain links TRBV25-1 with TRBJ1-1; D possibly corresponds to TRBD1 (5 bases). V shed 4 bases and J shed 7 bases, with 19 bases lying between them. The CDR3 loop spans 15 amino acids. Looked up from germline, CDR1 is MGHDK and CDR2 is SYGVNS. The CDR3 region is CASSVDRTSSDEAFF. As DNA, the CDR3 is TGTGCCAGCAGTGTCGACCGGACAAGCTCGGATGAAGCTTTCTTT. Using reference TRBV25-1 and TRBJ1-1 for the parts outside the CDR3, the full variable domain is EADIYQTPRYLVIGTGKKITLECSQTMGHDKMYWYQQDPGMELHLIHYSYGVNSTEKGDLSSESTVSRIRTEHFPLTLESARPSHTSQYLCASSVDRTSSDEAFFGQGTRLTVV.

This clone was observed once. The V call is TRBV15, the J call TRBJ2-7; D call uncertain. Germline V gene sequence: CDR1 LNHNV, CDR2 YYDKDF (reference sequence). The V gene lost 0 bases and the J gene lost 3 bases, with 3 bases spanning the gap. The CDR3 covers 12 residues. The DNA for the CDR3 is TGTGCCACCAGCAGAGACAGCTACGAGCAGTACTTC. Amino acids: CATSRDSYEQYF.

This rearrangement joins TRBV6-4 to TRBJ2-1; 12 bases are shared with TRBD2. The CDR3 loop spans 15 amino acids. The germline CDR1 and CDR2 sequences are MRHNA and SNTAGT. Trimming took 6 bases from V and 7 from J; bases not matched to a gene: 7. CDR3 bases: TGTGCCAGCAGCAGGACTAGCGGGAATCAGAATGAGCAGTTCTTC. Protein product: CASSRTSGNQNEQFF.